The rows below give T cell receptor beta chains drawn from one sample of a study of cytomegalovirus exposure and HLA in healthy donors. Measured with immunoSEQ multiplex PCR; TCRdb has only the in-frame clones, and not every one. The sample holds 180,000 or so clones, roughly nine tenths seen once. Sequenced material: PBMCs. The receptor set was obtained from a man aged 25 to 40 in good health and CMV-seropositive. The CDR3 runs from the conserved cysteine through the conserved F or W. The D gene is left open where the match is weak. Only part of the rows carry a size: once, few, many, or a class if the clone is expanded.

j_call d_call v_call cdr3_length clone_size cdr3_aa cdr3_nt
TRBJ1-5 - TRBV7-9 15 - CASSLGNQGNQPQHF TGTGCCAGCAGCTTAGGTAACCAGGGGAATCAGCCCCAGCATTTT
TRBJ1-1 - TRBV6-6 13 once CASSYRGGTEAFF TGTGCCAGCAGTTACAGGGGGGGCACTGAAGCTTTCTTT
TRBJ2-7 TRBD2 TRBV6-5 15 - CASMLSSGGSYEQYF TGTGCCAGCATGCTGTCTAGCGGGGGGTCCTACGAGCAGTACTTC
TRBJ1-1 - TRBV7-9 13 few CASSLRGDTEAFF TGTGCCAGCAGCTTAAGGGGCGACACTGAAGCTTTCTTT
TRBJ2-7 - TRBV4-2 12 - CASSPDSYEQYF TGTGCCAGCAGTCCTGACTCCTACGAGCAGTACTTC
TRBJ1-5 - TRBV19 18 many CASSIQGTRRYSNQPQHF TGTGCCAGTAGTATCCAGGGGACTAGAAGATATAGCAATCAGCCCCAGCATTTT
TRBJ2-7 - TRBV5-1 14 - CASSLRTEAYEQYF TGCGCCAGCAGCTTGAGGACGGAGGCCTACGAGCAGTACTTC
TRBJ1-1 - TRBV4-3 15 once CASSQVTGRNTEAFF TGCGCCAGCAGCCAAGTTACAGGCCGTAACACTGAAGCTTTCTTT
TRBJ1-2 TRBD1 TRBV6-1 15 - CASSEFQGANYGYTF TGTGCCAGCAGTGAATTCCAGGGGGCTAACTATGGCTACACCTTC
TRBJ2-3 TRBD1 TRBV4-1 17 once CASSPAARGPSTDTQYF TGCGCCAGCAGCCCAGCTGCCAGGGGGCCTTCCACAGATACGCAGTATTTT
TRBJ1-2 - TRBV30 17 - CAWKPRKRRGTNYGYTF TGTGCCTGGAAACCACGGAAGAGAAGGGGAACTAACTATGGCTACACCTTC
TRBJ2-2 - TRBV7-9 13 - CASSPQETGELFF TGTGCCAGCAGCCCACAGGAGACCGGGGAGCTGTTTTTT
TRBJ2-3 - TRBV4-3 16 - CASSQGAGAYTDTQYF TGCGCCAGCAGCCAAGGAGCAGGGGCTTACACAGATACGCAGTATTTT
TRBJ2-7 - TRBV7-9 13 - CASSSPLGSEQYF TGTGCCAGCAGCTCCCCCCTAGGAAGCGAGCAGTACTTC
TRBJ1-6 TRBD1 TRBV18 15 - CASSSGTANNSPLHF TGTGCCAGCTCATCCGGGACAGCAAATAATTCACCCCTCCACTTT
TRBJ2-3 TRBD2 TRBV5-1 14 - CASSRSGSTDTQYF TGCGCCAGCAGCCGAAGCGGGAGTACAGATACGCAGTATTTT
TRBJ1-4 - TRBV19 14 - CASSIRAVGEKLFF TGTGCCAGTAGTATAAGGGCAGTAGGTGAAAAACTGTTTTTT
TRBJ2-7 - TRBV18 14 - CASSPNNGAYEQYF TGTGCCAGCTCACCGAATAACGGAGCCTACGAGCAGTACTTC
TRBJ2-3 TRBD2 TRBV25-1 15 - CASSSRGSNTDTQYF TGTGCCAGCAGTTCCCGCGGGAGTAACACAGATACGCAGTATTTT
TRBJ2-7 - TRBV6-1 15 once CASTPVRPKGYEQYF TGTGCCAGCACCCCTGTTCGACCCAAGGGTTACGAGCAGTACTTC
TRBJ2-5 - TRBV28 13 - CASRGPSLGTQYF TGTGCCAGCAGGGGACCGTCCCTCGGGACCCAGTACTTC
TRBJ2-2 TRBD1 TRBV2 14 - CASRNQGVTGELFF TGTGCCAGCAGAAATCAGGGGGTGACCGGGGAGCTGTTTTTT
TRBJ2-3 TRBD2 TRBV11-3 14 few CASSLAGQADTQYF TGTGCCAGCAGCCTAGCGGGGCAGGCAGATACGCAGTATTTT
TRBJ2-5 - TRBV7-2 15 - CASSLLSRTQETQYF TGTGCCAGCAGCTTATTGAGCAGGACGCAAGAGACCCAGTACTTC
TRBJ1-2 - TRBV5-1 13 - CASSLWRSYGYTF TGCGCCAGCAGCTTGTGGAGATCCTATGGCTACACCTTC
TRBJ2-7 - TRBV6-1 12 - CASSDDYSEQYF TGTGCCAGCAGCGACGATTACTCCGAGCAGTACTTC
TRBJ2-7 - TRBV18 14 - CASSPDGALREQYF TGTGCCAGCTCACCGGACGGCGCCTTACGCGAGCAGTACTTC
TRBJ2-6 TRBD1 TRBV4-1 18 - CASSQGRTGFSGANVLTF TGCGCCAGCAGCCAAGGGAGGACAGGCTTCTCTGGGGCCAACGTCCTGACTTTC
TRBJ2-3 TRBD2 TRBV2 14 - CASSASGSPDTQYF TGTGCCAGCAGTGCCAGCGGGAGCCCAGATACGCAGTATTTT
TRBJ2-1 - TRBV4-1 14 - CASSQRGVQNEQFF TGCGCCAGCAGCCAGAGGGGTGTCCAGAATGAGCAGTTCTTC
TRBJ1-1 - TRBV29-1 13 few CSGGLWRNTEAFF TGCAGCGGCGGACTTTGGAGGAACACTGAAGCTTTCTTT
TRBJ1-1 - TRBV7-9 15 - CASSSTGAGNTEAFF TGTGCCAGCAGCTCCACAGGCGCAGGAAACACTGAAGCTTTCTTT
TRBJ1-1 - TRBV7-2 14 - CASSLRQVNTEAFF TGTGCCAGCAGCCTTAGACAGGTGAACACTGAAGCTTTCTTT
TRBJ2-3 - TRBV27 14 - CASSPFSSTDTQYF TGTGCCAGCAGCCCATTTTCTAGCACAGATACGCAGTATTTT
TRBJ2-7 TRBD2 TRBV4-1 15 - CASSIGRAASYEQYF TGCGCCAGCAGTATCGGGAGGGCCGCTTCCTACGAGCAGTACTTC
TRBJ1-5 TRBD1 TRBV30 15 - CAWSPGGRGNQPQHF TGTGCCTGGAGTCCAGGGGGCCGGGGCAATCAGCCCCAGCATTTT
TRBJ2-1 - TRBV27 16 - CASSLAVQSPYNEQFF TGTGCCAGCAGTTTAGCGGTTCAGTCCCCCTACAATGAGCAGTTCTTC
TRBJ2-2 - TRBV23-1 14 - CASSQPGVTGELFF TGCGCCAGCAGTCAACCAGGGGTAACCGGGGAGCTGTTTTTT
TRBJ2-7 TRBD1 TRBV7-6 14 - CASSLDRGSYEQYF TGTGCCAGCAGCTTAGACAGGGGGTCCTACGAGCAGTACTTC
TRBJ1-3 - TRBV11-2 14 many CASSLDLGPDTIYF TGTGCCAGCAGCTTAGATCTTGGGCCCGACACCATATATTTT
TRBJ1-2 - TRBV5-1 15 once CASSLGAGSLVGYTF TGCGCCAGCAGCTTGGGAGCAGGCTCCCTCGTGGGCTACACCTTC
TRBJ1-4 TRBD1 TRBV7-6 15 few CASSSPTGGDEKLFF TGTGCCAGCAGCTCACCGACAGGGGGAGATGAAAAACTGTTTTTT